This T cell receptor beta chain originates from a study of regulatory T cells in long-lasting Graves disease. V was pared by 6 bases and J by 4 bases, with 10 bases between. The CDR3 is 13 residues long. In germline, CDR1 is SGHAT, CDR2 FQNNGV. This clonotype appeared a few times. CDR3-region Arm-PCR and iRepertoire HTBI primers produced the TCR beta libraries. TCRdb reprocessed the multiplex PCR reads via MiXCR and lists one record per CDR3 protein. The table has about 540,000 distinct CDR3 sequences, roughly 13% seen once. Indicated time point: newly diagnosed GD, antithyroid drugs for less than 3 months. PBMCs were the source of the RNA used for TCR sequencing. The data were also submitted as part of a second study, on T cells in Graves' hyperthyroidism and ophthalmopathy. That source notes: No ophthalmopathy progression within 18 months constituted stable Graves' hyperthyroidism. The patients, who ranged from 18 to 65 in age, presented with newly diagnosed hyperthyroidism lasting under 2 months. The HTBI primer set was used in a first-round RT-PCR of the TCR CDR3. Model predictions of ophthalmopathy came a median about six months before onset.

The sequencing used peripheral blood mononuclear cells (PBMCs), collected at new diagnosis, from a patient treated with antithyroid drugs. The chain employs TRBV11-2 and TRBJ2-1, with D possibly called TRBD1 or TRBD2 (5 bases each). This TCR was sampled from a man younger than 45 with Graves disease. The CDR3 nucleotides are TGTGCCAGCAGTGGGGGAGTGTACAATGAGCAGTTCTTC. It is translated as CASSGGVYNEQFF.